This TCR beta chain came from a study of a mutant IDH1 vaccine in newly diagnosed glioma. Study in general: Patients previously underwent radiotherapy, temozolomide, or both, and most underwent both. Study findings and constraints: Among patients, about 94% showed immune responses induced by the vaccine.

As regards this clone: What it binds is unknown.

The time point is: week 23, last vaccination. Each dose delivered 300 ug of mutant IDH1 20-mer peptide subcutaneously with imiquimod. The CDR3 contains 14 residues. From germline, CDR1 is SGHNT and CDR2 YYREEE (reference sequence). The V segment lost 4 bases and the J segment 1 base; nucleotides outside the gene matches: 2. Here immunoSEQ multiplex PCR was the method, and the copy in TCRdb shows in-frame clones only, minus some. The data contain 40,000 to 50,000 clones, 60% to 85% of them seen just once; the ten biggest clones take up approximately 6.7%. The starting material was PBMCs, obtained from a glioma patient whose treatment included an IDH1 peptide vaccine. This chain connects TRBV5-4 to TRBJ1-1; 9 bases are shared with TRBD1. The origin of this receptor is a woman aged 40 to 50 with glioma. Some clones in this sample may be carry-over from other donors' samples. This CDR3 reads CASSPGQGNTEAFF. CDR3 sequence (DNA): TGTGCCAGCAGCCCGGGACAGGGGAACACTGAAGCTTTCTTT. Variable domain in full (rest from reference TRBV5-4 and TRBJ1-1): ETGVTQSPTHLIKTRGQQVTLRCSSQSGHNTVSWYQQALGQGPQFIFQYYREEENGRGNFPPRFSGLQFPNYSSELNVNALELDDSALYLCASSPGQGNTEAFFGQGTRLTVV.